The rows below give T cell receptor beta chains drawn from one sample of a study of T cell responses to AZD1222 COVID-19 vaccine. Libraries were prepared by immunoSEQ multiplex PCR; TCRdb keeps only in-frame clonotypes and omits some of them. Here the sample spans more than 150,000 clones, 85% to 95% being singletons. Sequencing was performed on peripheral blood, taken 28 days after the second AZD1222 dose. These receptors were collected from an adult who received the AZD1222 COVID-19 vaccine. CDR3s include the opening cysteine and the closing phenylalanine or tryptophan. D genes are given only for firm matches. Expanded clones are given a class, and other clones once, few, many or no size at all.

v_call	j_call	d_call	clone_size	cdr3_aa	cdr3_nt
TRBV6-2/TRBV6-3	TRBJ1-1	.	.	CASSYERGRVNTEAFF	TGTGCCAGCAGTTACGAGAGGGGGAGAGTGAACACTGAAGCTTTCTTT
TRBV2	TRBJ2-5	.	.	CASSDFLAGQYQETQYF	TGTGCCAGCAGTGATTTCTTGGCGGGACAGTACCAAGAGACCCAGTACTTC
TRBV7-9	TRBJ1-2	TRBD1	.	CASSWGGGSSGYTF	TGTGCCAGCAGCTGGGGAGGGGGCTCGAGTGGCTACACCTTC
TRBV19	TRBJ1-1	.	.	CASSIDSRARNTEAFF	TGTGCCAGTAGTATAGATTCGCGGGCTAGGAACACTGAAGCTTTCTTT
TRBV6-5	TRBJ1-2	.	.	CATRGGYGYTF	TGTGCCACGAGAGGAGGCTATGGCTACACCTTC
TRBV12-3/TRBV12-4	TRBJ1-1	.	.	CASSWLGTEAFF	TGTGCCAGCAGTTGGCTCGGCACTGAAGCTTTCTTT
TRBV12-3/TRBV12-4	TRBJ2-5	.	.	CASSLSPAETQYF	TGTGCCAGCAGTCTTAGCCCCGCGGAGACCCAGTACTTC
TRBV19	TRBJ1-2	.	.	CASNLGRAQTFGYTF	TGTGCCAGTAACCTCGGGAGGGCCCAGACGTTCGGCTACACCTTC
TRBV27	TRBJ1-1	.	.	CASSFQLNTEAFF	TGTGCCAGCAGTTTTCAACTGAACACTGAAGCTTTCTTT
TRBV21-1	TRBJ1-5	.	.	CASSKGRCQPQHF	TGTGCCAGCAGCAAAGGCCGGTGTCAGCCCCAGCATTTT
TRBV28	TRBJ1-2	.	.	CASSWLSGYTF	TGTGCCAGCAGTTGGCTGTCAGGCTACACCTTC
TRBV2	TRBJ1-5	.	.	CASSELALNQPQHF	TGTGCCAGCAGTGAGTTAGCCCTCAATCAGCCCCAGCATTTT
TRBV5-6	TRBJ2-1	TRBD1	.	CASSTPGQNHNEQFF	TGTGCCAGCAGCACCCCGGGACAGAACCACAATGAGCAGTTCTTC
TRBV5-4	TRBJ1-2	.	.	CASSLDGGSYTF	TGTGCCAGCAGCTTGGATGGAGGGAGCTACACCTTC
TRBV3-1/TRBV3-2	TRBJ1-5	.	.	CASSQDQGQPQHF	TGTGCCAGCAGCCAAGATCAGGGTCAGCCCCAGCATTTT
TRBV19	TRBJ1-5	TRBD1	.	CASKTGTGRQPQHF	TGTGCCAGTAAAACGGGGACAGGGCGTCAGCCCCAGCATTTT
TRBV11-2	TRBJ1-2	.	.	CASSSIRHYGYTF	TGTGCCAGCAGCTCCATTCGCCACTATGGCTACACCTTC
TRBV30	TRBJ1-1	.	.	CAWSVPPWGGVNTEAFF	TGTGCCTGGAGTGTACCGCCCTGGGGGGGGGTGAACACTGAAGCTTTCTTT
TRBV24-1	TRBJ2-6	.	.	CATSSRDSFSSGANVLTF	TGTGCCACCAGCTCTCGGGACTCATTCTCATCTGGGGCCAACGTCCTGACTTTC
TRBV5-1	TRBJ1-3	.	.	CASSFGRTAGASGNTIYF	TGCGCCAGCAGCTTTGGCAGGACAGCGGGGGCCTCTGGAAACACCATATATTTT
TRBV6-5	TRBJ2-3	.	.	CASSPRGAQYF	TGTGCCAGCAGCCCCCGTGGTGCGCAGTATTTT
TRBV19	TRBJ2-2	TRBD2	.	CASARGGGTGELFF	TGTGCCAGTGCGAGGGGCGGGGGTACCGGGGAGCTGTTTTTT
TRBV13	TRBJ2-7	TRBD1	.	CASASGTGGYEQYF	TGTGCCAGCGCGTCCGGGACAGGGGGTTACGAGCAGTACTTC
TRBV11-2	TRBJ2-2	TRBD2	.	CASSRTSGRRRNTGELFF	TGTGCCAGCAGCAGGACTAGCGGGAGAAGACGTAACACCGGGGAGCTGTTTTTT
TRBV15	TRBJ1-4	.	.	CATSSLQKNEKLFF	TGTGCCACCAGCAGTTTACAGAAAAATGAAAAACTGTTTTTT
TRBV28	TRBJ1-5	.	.	CASSFGLRQPQHF	TGTGCCAGCAGTTTCGGGTTACGACAGCCCCAGCATTTT
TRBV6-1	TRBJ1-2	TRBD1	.	CASSVDRANANYGYTF	TGTGCCAGCAGTGTGGACAGGGCAAATGCTAACTATGGCTACACCTTC
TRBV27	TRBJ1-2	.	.	CASSQGAGDGYTF	TGTGCCAGCAGTCAAGGGGCCGGGGATGGCTACACCTTC
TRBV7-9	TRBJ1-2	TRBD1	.	CASSHTGGYGYTF	TGTGCCAGCAGCCACACAGGGGGCTATGGCTACACCTTC
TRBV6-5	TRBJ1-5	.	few	CASSPDDSNQPQHF	TGTGCCAGCAGTCCAGATGATAGCAATCAGCCCCAGCATTTT
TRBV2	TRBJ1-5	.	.	CASKRGYSNQPQHF	TGTGCCAGCAAAAGGGGTTATAGCAATCAGCCCCAGCATTTT
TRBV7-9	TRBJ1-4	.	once	CASSFRQEVEKLFF	TGTGCCAGCAGCTTTAGACAGGAGGTCGAAAAACTGTTTTTT
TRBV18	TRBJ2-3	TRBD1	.	CASSPLGSASGGSLTDTQYF	TGTGCCAGCTCACCACTCGGTTCGGCGTCAGGGGGAAGCTTGACAGATACGCAGTATTTT
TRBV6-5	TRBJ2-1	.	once	CASSEGPGPYNEQFF	TGTGCCAGCTCCGAGGGTCCGGGGCCCTACAATGAGCAGTTCTTC
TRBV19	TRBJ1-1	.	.	CASSTRGKRNKNTEAFF	TGTGCCAGTAGTACCCGTGGGAAGAGAAATAAGAACACTGAAGCTTTCTTT
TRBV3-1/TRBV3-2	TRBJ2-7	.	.	CASSQAYEQYF	TGTGCCAGCAGCCAAGCCTACGAGCAGTACTTC
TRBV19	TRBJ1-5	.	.	CASSQAHQPQHF	TGTGCCAGTAGTCAGGCGCATCAGCCCCAGCATTTT
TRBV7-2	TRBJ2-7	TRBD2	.	CASSSPQGLVSLEQYF	TGTGCCAGCAGCTCCCCGCAGGGACTAGTTTCCCTCGAGCAGTACTTC
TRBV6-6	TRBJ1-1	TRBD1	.	CASSHPQGRFNTEAFF	TGTGCCAGCAGTCACCCACAGGGGCGGTTTAACACTGAAGCTTTCTTT
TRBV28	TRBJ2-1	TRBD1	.	CATTGQGRNEQFF	TGTGCCACCACCGGACAGGGAAGGAATGAGCAGTTCTTC
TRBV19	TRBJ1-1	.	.	CASSIGNTEAFF	TGTGCCAGTAGTATAGGAAACACTGAAGCTTTCTTT
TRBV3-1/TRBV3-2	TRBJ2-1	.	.	CASSEPGSYNEQFF	TGTGCCAGCAGTGAGCCGGGCTCCTACAATGAGCAGTTCTTC
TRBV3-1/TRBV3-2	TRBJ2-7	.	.	CASSQSLSSYEQYF	TGTGCCAGCAGCCAATCCTTGAGCTCCTACGAGCAGTACTTC
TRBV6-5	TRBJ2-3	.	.	CASIRVGTDTQYF	TGTGCCAGCATTAGAGTTGGCACAGATACGCAGTATTTT
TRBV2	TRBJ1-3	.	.	CASSRESGATIYF	TGTGCCAGCTCAAGGGAAAGTGGGGCCACCATATATTTT
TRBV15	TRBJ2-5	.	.	CATSRDLWETQYF	TGTGCCACCAGCAGAGATCTCTGGGAGACCCAGTACTTC
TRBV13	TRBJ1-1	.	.	CASSTRTEAFF	TGTGCCAGCAGCACTAGAACTGAAGCTTTCTTT
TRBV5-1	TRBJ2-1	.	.	CASSLARGLGEQFF	TGCGCCAGCAGCTTGGCGAGAGGTTTGGGTGAGCAGTTCTTC
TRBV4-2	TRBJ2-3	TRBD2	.	CASSQDLLAGSTDTQYF	TGTGCCAGCAGCCAAGATCTCCTAGCGGGGAGCACAGATACGCAGTATTTT
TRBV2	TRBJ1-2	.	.	CASSDEVYTNYGYTF	TGTGCCAGCAGCGACGAGGTATATACTAACTATGGCTACACCTTC
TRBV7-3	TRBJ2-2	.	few	CASSLGQGELFF	TGTGCCAGCAGCTTAGGACAGGGGGAGCTGTTTTTT
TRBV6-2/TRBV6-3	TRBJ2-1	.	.	CASSYSDSGNEQFF	TGTGCCAGCAGTTACTCGGACAGTGGCAATGAGCAGTTCTTC
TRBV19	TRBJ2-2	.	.	CASSISGITGELFF	TGTGCCAGTAGTATATCAGGGATCACCGGGGAGCTGTTTTTT
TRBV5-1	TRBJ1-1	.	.	CASSLQSGVNTEAFF	TGCGCCAGCAGCTTGCAGTCAGGAGTGAACACTGAAGCTTTCTTT
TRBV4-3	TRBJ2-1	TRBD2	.	CASSQALAGGRNEQFF	TGCGCCAGCAGCCAAGCACTAGCGGGGGGGCGCAATGAGCAGTTCTTC
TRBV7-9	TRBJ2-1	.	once	CASNRGRGNLISYNEQFF	TGTGCCAGCAACCGAGGTCGGGGAAACCTTATTAGCTACAATGAGCAGTTCTTC
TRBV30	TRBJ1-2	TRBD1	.	CAWDRGHGYTF	TGTGCCTGGGACAGGGGGCACGGCTACACCTTC
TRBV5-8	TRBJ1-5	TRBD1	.	CASSLQGAVSNQPQHF	TGTGCCAGCAGCTTACAGGGGGCGGTGAGCAATCAGCCCCAGCATTTT
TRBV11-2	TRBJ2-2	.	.	CASSFRPVKAENTGELFF	TGTGCCAGCAGCTTCCGGCCAGTCAAGGCCGAGAACACCGGGGAGCTGTTTTTT